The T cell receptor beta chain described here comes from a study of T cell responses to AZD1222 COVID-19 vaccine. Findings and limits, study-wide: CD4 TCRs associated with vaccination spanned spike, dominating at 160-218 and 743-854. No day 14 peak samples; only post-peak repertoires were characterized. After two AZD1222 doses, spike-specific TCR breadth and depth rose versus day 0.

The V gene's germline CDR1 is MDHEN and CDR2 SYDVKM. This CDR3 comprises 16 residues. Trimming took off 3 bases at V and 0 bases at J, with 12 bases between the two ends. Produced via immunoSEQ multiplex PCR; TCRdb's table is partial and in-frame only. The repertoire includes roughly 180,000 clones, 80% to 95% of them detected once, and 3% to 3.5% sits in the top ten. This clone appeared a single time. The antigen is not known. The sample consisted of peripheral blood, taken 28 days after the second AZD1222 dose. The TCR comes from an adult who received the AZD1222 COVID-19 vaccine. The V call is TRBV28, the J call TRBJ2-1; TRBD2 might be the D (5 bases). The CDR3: CASSFISGSSYNEQFF. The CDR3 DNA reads TGTGCCAGCAGTTTTATCAGTGGGAGCTCCTACAATGAGCAGTTCTTC.